This passage covers 13 T cell receptor beta chains from one sample sequenced in a study of T cell repertoires in cytomegalovirus infection. These receptors are not linked to any known antigen. TCRdb reprocessed the reads via MiXCR and lists one record per CDR3 protein. This table holds hundreds of thousands of distinct CDR3 sequences, around 30% found once. The sample in question was cultured CD8+ T cells from PBMCs, obtained from culture after CMV antigen stimulation. Receptor source: a human donor in good health (CMV status not recorded). Some clones in this sample may be carry-over from other donors' samples.

This clonotype was counted only a few times. One end of the junction fails to match germline, which may point to a read error. The chain uses TRBV20-1 and TRBJ1-5, with TRBD1 matching 8 bases. This CDR3 is 12 amino acids long. CDR1 and CDR2 from the germline V gene are DFQATT and SNEGSKA (reference sequence). CDR3 loop: CSARTRTGLMDF. CDR3 in DNA: TGCAGTGCTAGAACCCGGACAGGGCTCATGGATTTT.

The V gene is TRBV20-1, the J gene TRBJ1-2; D gene uncertain. V was shortened by 5 bases and J by 2 bases, with 15 bases between the two germline ends. CDR3 size: 14 residues. Germline V lookup: CDR1 DFQATT, CDR2 SNEGSKA (reference sequence). The CDR3 here is CSAYPRARNYGYTF. DNA for the CDR3: TGCAGTGCTTACCCTCGAGCGCGGAACTATGGCTACACCTTC.

Many counts were recorded for this clonotype. The gene calls are TRBV7-2 and TRBJ2-1; D gene uncertain. V lost 2 bases to trimming and J lost 8 bases, with 13 bases between them. Germline V gene data show CDR1 as SGHTA and CDR2 as FQGNSA. The CDR3 is made up of 14 amino acids. The CDR3 DNA follows: TGTGCCAGCAGCTTATCCCCCAACCCCGATGAGCAGTTCTTC. Its protein product is CASSLSPNPDEQFF.

The gene calls are TRBV12-3 or TRBV12-4 and TRBJ2-5; 9 nucleotides agree with TRBD1. With V trimmed by 7 bases and J by 10 bases, 13 bases remained unmatched. There are 14 residues in the CDR3. The CDR3 nucleotides are TGTGCCAGCATCGGTCCCGGGACAGGGAATAACCAGTACTTC. It specifies CASIGPGTGNNQYF.

This chain uses TRBV6-6 with TRBJ2-3, with D hard to call. Germline CDR1 and CDR2: MNHNY and SVGAGI (reference sequence). Between the trimmed V and J ends, which lost 2 bases and 6 bases, there was a span of 9 bases. There are 13 residues in the CDR3. CDR3 residues: CASSYGSADTQYF. The CDR3 nucleotides read TGTGCCAGCAGTTACGGATCGGCTGATACGCAGTATTTT.

This clonotype was seen more than once but under ten times. V gene TRBV27 combines with J gene TRBJ2-7, with TRBD2 matching over 9 bases. Germline CDR1 MNHEY, CDR2 SMNVEV (reference sequence). The length of the CDR3 is 13 residues. After removal of 5 bases from V and 7 bases from J, the junction contained 6 bases not matched to a gene. CDR3 sequence (DNA): TGTGCCAGCAGTGCGGGGGGGCCCCGGGAGCAGTACTTC. Residues: CASSAGGPREQYF.

The V and J genes are TRBV4-2 and TRBJ2-1; weak D call: TRBD2 (6 bases). This CDR3 is 13 amino acids long. V gave up 1 base and J gave up 6 bases, with 7 bases separating them. Germline lookup yields CDR1 LGHNA and CDR2 YNFKEQ. As DNA, the CDR3 is TGTGCCAGCAGCCAAGCACTAGCCAATGAGCAGTTCTTC. The encoded protein is CASSQALANEQFF.

A remark on this clonotype: This may come from a read error, since a much larger clone is one base off. J is TRBJ2-1 and V is TRBV7-6, with 7 bases fitting TRBD1. The CDR3 has 15 amino acids. Trimming at V came to 1 base and at J to 5 bases, leaving 5 bases not matched to a gene. Per the germline V gene, CDR1 is SGHVS and CDR2 is FNYEAQ. CDR3 DNA: TGTGCCAGCAGCTTAGGGGCCGGGACAGACAATGAGCAGTTCTTC. Amino acids: CASSLGAGTDNEQFF.

This clonotype has only a few counts. V gene TRBV5-5 combines with J gene TRBJ2-2; D could derive from TRBD1 or TRBD2 (5 bases each). The CDR3 extends over 14 amino acids. V lost 4 bases, J lost 6 bases, and 13 bases lay in between. Per the germline V gene, CDR1 is SGHKS and CDR2 is YYEKEE (reference sequence). This CDR3 reads CASSHRDVSGELFF. The DNA of the CDR3 is TGTGCCAGCAGCCATAGGGACGTCTCCGGGGAGCTGTTTTTT.

The chain combines TRBV4-3 with TRBJ2-1; possibly TRBD2 for D (6 bases). The CDR3 consists of 16 residues. In germline, CDR1 is LGHNA, CDR2 YSLEER. With 4 bases removed from V and 4 bases from J, the gap between germline ends came to 17 bases. CDR3 bases: TGCGCCAGCAGCCCCGGAGGGCGGGGAGCATACAATGAGCAGTTCTTC. Translating gives CASSPGGRGAYNEQFF.

A few counts support this clonotype. The genes are TRBV28 and TRBJ1-5; D ambiguous. Germline values: CDR1 MDHEN, CDR2 SYDVKM. V was trimmed by 2 bases and J by 1 base, leaving 9 bases between them. The CDR3 is 15 residues long. CDR3 nucleotide sequence: TGTGCCAGCAGTTTAGGACCCGAAAGCAATCAGCCCCAGCATTTT. Amino acids: CASSLGPESNQPQHF. Based on the CDR3 plus reference TRBV28 and TRBJ1-5, the full variable domain is DVKVTQSSRYLVKRTGEKVFLECVQDMDHENMFWYRQDPGLGLRLIYFSYDVKMKEKGDIPEGYSVSREKKERFSLILESASTNQTSMYLCASSLGPESNQPQHFGDGTRLSIL.

This clonotype has at least ten counts. The rearrangement links TRBV2 to TRBJ2-7, with D uncertain. Germline loops: CDR1 SNHLY, CDR2 FYNNEI. This CDR3 has 13 amino acids. Trimming cost V 1 base and J 1 base, with 5 bases left between them. For the CDR3, the DNA is TGTGCCAGCAGTGAAGACCCTTCCTACGAGCAGTACGTC. Translation: CASSEDPSYEQYV.

The chain recombines TRBV7-9 with TRBJ2-6; perhaps TRBD2 as D (5 bases). The V and J ends lost 2 bases and 4 bases respectively, with 9 bases between them. Per the germline V gene, CDR1 is SEHNR and CDR2 is FQNEAQ (reference sequence). The CDR3 runs to 15 residues. The CDR3 loop reads CASSLRGNGANVLTF. The DNA of the CDR3 is TGTGCCAGCAGCTTAAGAGGGAACGGGGCCAACGTCCTGACTTTC.